These 29 T cell receptor beta chains were all obtained from the same sample, sequenced in a study of neurological immune-mediated disorders. TCRdb analysed the 5' RACE reads with MiXCR anew, one entry per CDR3 protein. The table records around 71,000 distinct CDR3 sequences, around 13% of them present only once. Time point specified: longitudinal time-point 1 (baseline). Sequenced sample: PBMCs. The receptors originated from a female donor with HTLV-1-associated myelopathy (HAM/TSP).

The chain carries TRBV6-5 and TRBJ2-4; D is possibly TRBD2 (7 bases). In germline, CDR1 is MNHEY, CDR2 SVGAGI. CDR3 size: 15 residues. V was shortened by 6 bases and J by 0 bases, with 12 bases between the two germline ends. The CDR3 DNA reads as TGTGCCAGCAGCTGGGGGGGCAGAGCCAAAAACATTCAGTACTTC. Translation gives CASSWGGRAKNIQYF.

This clonotype was counted many times. This chain joins TRBV7-9 and TRBJ2-1; 9 bases agree with TRBD1. V trimming: 1 base; J trimming: 8 bases; junction bases outside the gene matches: 6. This CDR3 spans 15 amino acids. In germline, CDR1 is SEHNR, CDR2 FQNEAQ (reference sequence). CDR3 bases: TGTGCCAGCAGCTTAGTCGGACAGGGGACTTATGAGCAGTTCTTC. Translation: CASSLVGQGTYEQFF.

This clonotype was seen repeatedly, ten times or more. The V and J genes are TRBV5-1 and TRBJ2-1; perhaps TRBD2 as D (6 bases). CDR1 is SGHRS and CDR2 is YFSETQ in the germline V gene. V was trimmed by 2 bases and J by 4 bases, leaving 13 bases between them. CDR3 length: 15 amino acids. CDR3 sequence: CASSFGGTMYNEQFF. CDR3 nucleotides: TGCGCCAGCAGCTTTGGCGGGACCATGTACAATGAGCAGTTCTTC.

The chain uses TRBV6-5 and TRBJ2-7; 7 nucleotides agree with TRBD1. Germline V CDR1 and CDR2: MNHEY, SVGAGI. With V trimmed by 4 bases and J by 5 bases, 8 bases remained unmatched. There are 14 residues in the CDR3. The CDR3 DNA sequence: TGTGCCAGCAGTTGGAGAAACAGGGGTCACGAGCAGTACTTC. This gives the protein CASSWRNRGHEQYF.

This clonotype was picked up many times. V gene TRBV28 combines with J gene TRBJ2-2, with a tentative D call TRBD2 (7 bases). The CDR3 loop spans 14 amino acids. The V end was cut by 10 bases, the J end by 7 bases, with 19 bases between. CDR1 and CDR2 from the germline V gene are MDHEN and SYDVKM. The CDR3 DNA reads TGTGCCACCTTCGGGGGGCCCCCATTCGGGGAGCTGTTTTTT. Its translation is CATFGGPPFGELFF.

The chain recombines TRBV5-4 with TRBJ2-1, with D possibly matching TRBD1 (5 bases). CDR3 length equals 14 residues. Germline V lookup: CDR1 SGHNT, CDR2 YYREEE (reference sequence). Trimming took off 1 base at V and 6 bases at J, with 11 bases between the two ends. The CDR3 nucleotides read TGTGCCAGCAGCTTGAGGGGCAACGTCAATGAGCAGTTCTTC. Protein product: CASSLRGNVNEQFF.

This clonotype was detected ten times or more. The chain couples TRBV5-1 to TRBJ1-2, with D perhaps matching TRBD1 (5 bases). Germline CDR1 is SGHRS and CDR2 is YFSETQ. This CDR3 spans 13 amino acids. Trimming took off 4 bases at V and 6 bases at J, with 13 bases between the two ends. CDR3 in DNA: TGCGCCAGCAGCATATATCAGGGAGATGGCTACACCTTC. Protein: CASSIYQGDGYTF. The full variable domain, rest sourced from reference TRBV5-1 and TRBJ1-2, is KAGVTQTPRYLIKTRGQQVTLSCSPISGHRSVSWYQQTPGQGLQFLFEYFSETQRNKGNFPGRFSGRQFSNSRSEMNVSTLELGDSALYLCASSIYQGDGYTFGSGTRLTVV.

The CDR3 DNA reads as TGTGCCACCGGACGGAACACCGGGGAGCTGTTTTTT. It is translated as CATGRNTGELFF. The chain carries TRBV15 and TRBJ2-2; D is uncertain. Trimming pared 8 bases from V and 1 base from J, leaving 5 bases between. Per the germline V gene, CDR1 is LNHNV and CDR2 is YYDKDF (reference sequence). The CDR3 totals 12 residues.

This chain joins TRBV25-1 and TRBJ2-7; 11 nucleotides agree with TRBD2. Germline lookup yields CDR1 MGHDK and CDR2 SYGVNS. With V trimmed by 4 bases and J by 3 bases, 14 bases remained unmatched. This CDR3 spans 18 amino acids. The CDR3 DNA sequence: TGTGCCAGCAGTGGACGAGGTAGCGGGGGGGCCGGATACTACGAGCAGTACTTC. Amino acid sequence: CASSGRGSGGAGYYEQYF.

In its sample, this clonotype was seen many times. V is TRBV20-1 and J is TRBJ2-3; unclear D gene. Germline V gene data show CDR1 as DFQATT and CDR2 as SNEGSKA (reference sequence). The CDR3 extends over 16 amino acids. V dropped 1 base and J dropped 0 bases, with 14 bases sitting between them. The CDR3 DNA reads as TGCAGTGCTAGAGCAGGTCTAGGCCCTAGCACAGATACGCAGTATTTT. Its translation is CSARAGLGPSTDTQYF.

There are many counts of this clonotype. The J gene is TRBJ2-7, the V gene TRBV5-1; D possibly corresponds to TRBD1 (5 bases). CDR3 length: 14 amino acids. Germline V CDR1 and CDR2: SGHRS, YFSETQ. The V gene lost 2 bases and the J gene lost 2 bases, with 11 bases spanning the gap. In nucleotides, the CDR3 is TGCGCCAGCAGCTTTTCAGGGCCTCCCTACGAGCAGTACTTC. This sequence encodes CASSFSGPPYEQYF.

This clonotype has a count of ten or more. V gene TRBV12-3 or TRBV12-4 combines with J gene TRBJ2-1, with 14 bases matching TRBD2. V shed 4 bases, J shed 9 bases, and the junction held 2 bases outside the gene matches. The CDR3 has 14 residues. CDR3 protein: CASSWTSGGIEQFF. The CDR3 nucleotides are TGTGCCAGCAGTTGGACTAGCGGGGGGATTGAGCAGTTCTTC.

This clonotype was observed many times. This sequence joins TRBV6-5 and TRBJ2-3; 11 nucleotides agree with TRBD2. Per germline, CDR1 MNHEY and CDR2 SVGAGI. The V gene end was trimmed by 11 bases and the J gene end by 5 bases; junction bases not matched to a gene: 9. There are 14 residues in the CDR3. The CDR3 here is CAAAVAGGEDTQYF. The CDR3, as DNA: TGTGCCGCCGCGGTAGCGGGGGGGGAAGATACGCAGTATTTT.

This clonotype was counted at least ten times. The V call is TRBV5-1, the J call TRBJ2-3, with 7 bases aligning to TRBD1. This CDR3 has 16 amino acids. Germline CDR1 SGHRS, CDR2 YFSETQ. J gave up 2 bases and V 4 bases, and 10 bases lay outside the gene matches. CDR3 amino acids: CASSAAGTAFTDTQYF. In DNA form, the CDR3 reads TGCGCCAGCAGCGCCGCCGGGACAGCCTTCACAGATACGCAGTATTTT.

The sample holds a few counts of this clonotype. The chain uses TRBV7-2 and TRBJ2-1, with TRBD2 matching over 8 bases. V was clipped by 5 bases and J by 6 bases; unmatched bases: 18. This CDR3 comprises 18 residues. Germline V gene sequence: CDR1 SGHTA, CDR2 FQGNSA. The CDR3 nucleotides are TGTGCCAGCAGCCTTAGGAGACGCGGGGGGCTCTCGGGCAATGAGCAGTTCTTC. This codes for CASSLRRRGGLSGNEQFF.

This clonotype was recorded at least ten times. The chain carries TRBV9 and TRBJ2-2; D might be TRBD1 (5 bases). The CDR3 has 15 amino acids. The germline V gene has CDR1 SGDLS and CDR2 YYNGEE. The V end was cut by 1 base, the J end by 4 bases, with 11 bases between. DNA for the CDR3: TGTGCCAGCAGCGTATCAGGGTCGGCCACCGGGGAGCTGTTTTTT. Translating it yields CASSVSGSATGELFF. Full variable domain (missing parts from reference TRBV9 and TRBJ2-2): DSGVTQTPKHLITATGQRVTLRCSPRSGDLSVYWYQQSLDQGLQFLIQYYNGEERAKGNILERFSAQQFPDLHSELNLSSLELGDSALYFCASSVSGSATGELFFGEGSRLTVL.

This clonotype has at least ten counts. The chain carries TRBV24-1 and TRBJ2-3; D possibly corresponds to TRBD1 (5 bases). The germline gives CDR1 KGHDR, CDR2 SFDVKD. The ends were cut back, 7 bases at V and 4 bases at J, with 8 bases in the middle. This CDR3 is built from 12 residues. Written as DNA, the CDR3 is TGTGCCACCAGCAGGGTGGCAGATACGCAGTATTTT. It specifies CATSRVADTQYF.

Ten or more counts support this clonotype. The rearrangement links TRBV7-9 to TRBJ1-1; D gene unclear. Trimming left V 2 bases short and J 4 bases short, with 5 bases between. This CDR3 is 12 amino acids long. Looked up from germline, CDR1 is SEHNR and CDR2 is FQNEAQ (reference sequence). In nucleotides, the CDR3 is TGTGCCAGCAGCTTAAAGGGCACTGAAGCTTTCTTT. This codes for CASSLKGTEAFF.

In this sample, this clonotype turned up many times. V gene TRBV4-2 combines with J gene TRBJ2-3; D is tentatively TRBD1 or TRBD2 (6 bases each). This CDR3 contains 15 residues. Between the trimmed V and J ends, which lost 0 bases and 1 base, there was a span of 8 bases. The V gene's germline CDR1 is LGHNA and CDR2 YNFKEQ. The CDR3 protein is CASSQEGGRTDTQYF. The CDR3 DNA reads as TGTGCCAGCAGCCAAGAAGGGGGGCGCACAGATACGCAGTATTTT.

Only a few counts were recorded for this clonotype. The V gene is TRBV6-5, the J gene TRBJ2-7; TRBD1 matches 10 bases. Germline V gives CDR1 MNHEY, CDR2 SVGAGI. The CDR3 has 15 amino acids. The junction had 8 bases not matched to a gene; V was cut back by 2 bases and J by 7 bases. The CDR3 DNA is TGTGCCAGCAGTTACGGGACAGGGGTTTCGGAAGAGCAGTACTTC. It codes for CASSYGTGVSEEQYF.

The table lists this clonotype with many counts. The chain joins TRBV7-2 to TRBJ2-3; TRBD1 aligns across 10 bases. V trimming: 7 bases; J trimming: 5 bases; junction bases outside the gene matches: 6. This CDR3 contains 14 residues. The germline V gene encodes CDR1 SGHTA and CDR2 FQGNSA. This chain's CDR3 is CASTRQGAGDTQYF. The DNA of the CDR3 is TGTGCCAGCACCAGACAGGGGGCTGGAGATACGCAGTATTTT.

Comment on this clonotype: At one boundary the junction diverges from the germline segment, which might be a read error. J is TRBJ2-4 and V is TRBV10-2; 7 positions agree with TRBD1. Germline lookup yields CDR1 WSHSY and CDR2 SAAADI. The CDR3 has 17 residues. The CDR3 loop is CASTEYRTGAAKNIRYF. The CDR3 coding sequence is TGCGCCAGTACCGAGTACCGGACAGGAGCAGCCAAAAACATTCGGTACTTC.

V and J are TRBV9 and TRBJ2-1, with D tentatively TRBD2 (7 bases). V was shortened by 0 bases and J by 10 bases, with 14 bases between the two germline ends. Germline CDR1 reads SGDLS; CDR2 reads YYNGEE. The CDR3 consists of 14 residues. Here the CDR3 DNA reads TGTGCCAGCAGCGTAGCGGGGGGCCCACGCGAGCAGTTCTTC. This gives the protein CASSVAGGPREQFF.

Concerning this clonotype: Lacking the conserved final phenylalanine or tryptophan, this CDR3 likely reflects a read error. The DNA is left out, because the CDR3 cannot be placed on it with certainty; the CDR3 is given as TCRdb lists it. V gene TRBV9 combines with J gene TRBJ2-3. Ends included, the CDR3 has 15 residues. Per germline, CDR1 SGDLS and CDR2 YYNGEE. Here the CDR3 reads CASSVKVGYTDTQNL.

Comments on this clonotype: Being one base from a much bigger clone, this may be a read error. This chain connects TRBV7-8 to TRBJ1-1; D ambiguous. The germline V gene encodes CDR1 SGHVS and CDR2 FQNEAQ. V was trimmed by 5 bases and J by 1 base, leaving 11 bases between them. There are 14 residues in the CDR3. CDR3 loop: CASSRGCQNTEAFF. The CDR3 nucleotides are TGTGCCAGCAGCAGAGGGTGTCAGAACACTGAAGCTTTCTTT.

This clonotype appeared many times. The rearrangement joins TRBV6-5 to TRBJ2-2; 11 bases agree with TRBD2. The germline CDR1 and CDR2 sequences are MNHEY and SVGAGI. This CDR3 has 18 amino acids. With 0 bases clipped from V and 3 bases from J, the junction kept 6 bases outside the gene matches. CDR3 sequence: CASSYSPSGGKDTGELFF. The CDR3 bases are TGTGCCAGCAGTTACTCCCCTAGCGGGGGGAAGGACACCGGGGAGCTGTTTTTT.

This clonotype appeared many times. The rearrangement uses TRBV10-3 and TRBJ2-5; D is perhaps TRBD2 (6 bases). This CDR3 comprises 11 residues. Germline-derived CDR1 and CDR2 are ENHRY and SYGVKD. V lost 10 bases to trimming and J lost 5 bases, with 11 bases between them. CDR3 residues: CATRAGETQYF. The CDR3 coding sequence is TGTGCCACCCGTGCGGGGGAGACCCAGTACTTC.

This clonotype was counted at least ten times. J is TRBJ2-1 and V is TRBV5-1; 10 nucleotides match TRBD1. Germline V CDR1 and CDR2: SGHRS, YFSETQ. CDR3 length: 15 residues. V lost 5 bases, J lost 1 base, and 3 bases stayed unmatched. The chain's CDR3 is CASRTGGESYNEQFF. For the CDR3, the DNA is TGCGCCAGCAGGACAGGGGGCGAGTCCTACAATGAGCAGTTCTTC.

This clonotype was picked up many times. The chain recombines TRBV28 with TRBJ2-3, with 7 bases lining up with TRBD1. The CDR3 covers 17 residues. Unmatched junction bases numbered 11, after V lost 3 bases and J lost 2 bases. Germline values: CDR1 MDHEN, CDR2 SYDVKM. CDR3: CASSLLLIQGPTDTQYF. CDR3 coding DNA: TGTGCCAGCAGTTTGCTCCTTATACAGGGGCCCACAGATACGCAGTATTTT.